The 13 T cell receptor beta chains reported below all come from one sample, sequenced in a study of cytomegalovirus exposure and HLA in healthy donors. PCR amplification relied on 60 Vbeta primers (plus 13 Jbeta primers). TCRdb's table, derived via immunoSEQ multiplex PCR, lists solely in-frame clones and lacks some. This sample has about 200,000 clones, with roughly 80% found just once. Sequenced input: PBMCs. The source of these receptors is a male donor in good health and CMV-seropositive.

This clone was counted once. CDR3 DNA: TGTGCCAGCAGCTTAGACCCGGGACAGGGGAGCAATCAGCCCCAGCATTTT. Protein sequence: CASSLDPGQGSNQPQHF. The chain has TRBV7-9 and TRBJ1-5; 10 bases match TRBD1. CDR1 and CDR2 from the germline V gene are SEHNR and FQNEAQ (reference sequence). This CDR3 contains 17 residues. With 1 base clipped from V and 1 base from J, the junction kept 4 bases outside the gene matches. The whole variable domain, remainder taken from reference TRBV7-9 and TRBJ1-5, is DTGVSQNPRHKITKRGQNVTFRCDPISEHNRLYWYRQTLGQGPEFLTYFQNEAQLEKSRLLSDRFSAERPKGSFSTLEIQRTEQGDSAMYLCASSLDPGQGSNQPQHFGDGTRLSIL.

J is TRBJ1-2 and V is TRBV7-2, with 7 bases aligning to TRBD1. This CDR3 is 14 amino acids long. V gave up 1 base and J gave up 7 bases; unmatched junction bases: 6. Germline V gives CDR1 SGHTA, CDR2 FQGNSA. CDR3 sequence: CASSLGQGGGGYTF. The CDR3 DNA reads as TGTGCCAGCAGCTTAGGTCAGGGGGGTGGTGGCTACACCTTC.

The genes are TRBV7-2 and TRBJ1-6; TRBD1 aligns across 7 bases. The J segment lost 3 bases and the V segment lost 5 bases, leaving 4 bases of the junction unmatched. The CDR3 is 15 amino acids. Germline V gene data show CDR1 as SGHTA and CDR2 as FQGNSA. CDR3 protein: CASSLDRDYNSPLHF. Written as DNA, the CDR3 is TGTGCCAGCAGCCTAGACAGGGACTATAATTCACCCCTCCACTTT.

This clone was recorded once. The germline gene is not matched at one end of the junction; a read error may be the cause. The V and J genes are TRBV10-3 and TRBJ2-2; TRBD1 is a possible D gene (5 bases). This CDR3 is 14 amino acids long. Germline V lookup: CDR1 ENHRY, CDR2 SYGVKD. The CDR3 is CAIMGQAKTGELFF. CDR3 bases: TGTGCCATCATGGGGCAAGCGAAGACCGGGGAGCTGTTTTTT.

The chain links TRBV7-2 to TRBJ2-1, with 12 bases identical to TRBD2. CDR1 SGHTA and CDR2 FQGNSA come from the germline V gene. CDR3 length equals 15 residues. V lost 4 bases and J lost 2; bases outside the gene matches: 0. CDR3 loop: CASSWTSGAYNEQFF. The CDR3 coding sequence is TGTGCCAGCAGCTGGACTAGCGGGGCCTACAATGAGCAGTTCTTC.

The rearrangement links TRBV9 to TRBJ2-2, with D tentatively TRBD1 (5 bases). The germline V gene has CDR1 SGDLS and CDR2 YYNGEE. V gave up 0 bases and J gave up 3 bases, with 9 bases separating them. The length of the CDR3 is 15 residues. The CDR3 region is CASSVASGHTGELFF. In nucleotides, the CDR3 is TGTGCCAGCAGCGTAGCGTCAGGGCACACCGGGGAGCTGTTTTTT.

The chain couples TRBV11-1 to TRBJ1-2, with 11 bases fitting TRBD1. After removal of 5 bases from V and 6 bases from J, the junction contained 14 bases not matched to a gene. There are 17 residues in the CDR3. From germline, CDR1 is SGHAT and CDR2 FQDESV (reference sequence). CDR3 in amino acids: CASSRPGTGGGANGYTF. The CDR3 DNA reads TGTGCCAGCAGCCGACCCGGGACAGGGGGAGGCGCAAATGGCTACACCTTC.

The V call is TRBV7-8, the J call TRBJ2-1; 8 bases map to TRBD1. The CDR3 is made up of 18 amino acids. Unmatched junction bases numbered 11, after V lost 4 bases and J lost 0 bases. Germline CDR1 reads SGHVS; CDR2 reads FQNEAQ. CDR3 sequence reads: CASSSRLDRVGSYNEQFF. Here the CDR3 DNA reads TGTGCCAGCAGCTCTCGATTGGACAGGGTAGGCTCCTACAATGAGCAGTTCTTC. The full variable domain, completed using reference TRBV7-8 and TRBJ2-1, is GAGVSQSPRYKVAKRGQDVALRCDPISGHVSLFWYQQALGQGPEFLTYFQNEAQLDKSGLPSDRFFAERPEGSVSTLKIQRTQQEDSAVYLCASSSRLDRVGSYNEQFFGPGTRLTVL.

This rearrangement joins TRBV19 to TRBJ1-1, with a tentative D call TRBD1 (5 bases). CDR1 and CDR2 from the germline V gene are LNHDA and SQIVND (reference sequence). V lost 8 bases, J lost 1 base, and 8 bases lay in between. This CDR3 has 12 residues. The chain's CDR3 is CASGDWNTEAFF. The DNA of the CDR3 is TGTGCCAGTGGGGACTGGAACACTGAAGCTTTCTTT. Full variable domain (rest looked up from reference TRBV19 and TRBJ1-1): DGGITQSPKYLFRKEGQNVTLSCEQNLNHDAMYWYRQDPGQGLRLIYYSQIVNDFQKGDIAEGYSVSREKKESFPLTVTSAQKNPTAFYLCASGDWNTEAFFGQGTRLTVV.

The rearrangement joins TRBV5-1 to TRBJ2-2; TRBD1 might be the D (5 bases). The V and J ends lost 0 bases and 0 bases respectively, with 9 bases between them. Germline CDR1 is SGHRS and CDR2 is YFSETQ. The CDR3 is 16 residues long. CDR3 nucleotide sequence: TGCGCCAGCAGCTTGGGACAGCTCGCGAACACCGGGGAGCTGTTTTTT. Protein product: CASSLGQLANTGELFF. The whole variable domain, remainder taken from reference TRBV5-1 and TRBJ2-2, is KAGVTQTPRYLIKTRGQQVTLSCSPISGHRSVSWYQQTPGQGLQFLFEYFSETQRNKGNFPGRFSGRQFSNSRSEMNVSTLELGDSALYLCASSLGQLANTGELFFGEGSRLTVL.

The V gene is TRBV4-3, the J gene TRBJ1-2; a possible D gene is TRBD1 (6 bases). The V and J ends lost 0 bases and 3 bases respectively, with 17 bases between them. This CDR3 is built from 17 residues. CDR1 LGHNA and CDR2 YSLEER come from the germline V gene. CDR3 protein: CASSQDGGGGLDYGYTF. CDR3 coding DNA: TGCGCCAGCAGCCAAGACGGGGGCGGGGGGCTGGACTATGGCTACACCTTC.

The V call is TRBV10-1, the J call TRBJ1-5; 7 nucleotides match TRBD1. In germline, CDR1 is WNHNN, CDR2 SYGVQD (reference sequence). This CDR3 contains 14 residues. Trimming removed 3 bases from V and 5 bases from J; junction bases left unmatched: 4. DNA of the CDR3: TGCGCCAGCAGTGACGGAGGGGGCTATCAGCCCCAGCATTTT. Translation: CASSDGGGYQPQHF.

The chain recombines TRBV5-4 with TRBJ2-5; perhaps TRBD2 as D (5 bases). The J call could be wrong; TRBJ2-7 is a better fit for the DNA end. The germline CDR1 and CDR2 sequences are SGHNT and YYREEE (reference sequence). CDR3 size: 13 residues. The CDR3: CASSLERGDEQYF. As DNA, the CDR3 is TGTGCCAGCAGCTTGGAACGGGGTGACGAGCAGTACTTC.